A selection of T cell receptor beta chains follows, all from one sample in a study of T-cell reconstitution after alpha-beta-depleted transplantation in children. TCRdb re-called the PCR reads with MiXCR, one entry per CDR3 protein. The data hold 800,000 to 1,000,000 distinct CDR3 sequences, with around 30% observed a single time. Sequences were derived from PBMCs, mostly from graft donor cells, sampled 360 days after TCRalphabeta/CD19-depleted stem cell transplant. Every receptor here comes from a boy under two years old who had a stem cell transplant for SCID, so the T cells may come from the graft donor. Each CDR3 is given with its conserved first and last residue. The D gene is left open where the match is weak. Some rows have no size entry. The others give once, few or many, or a class for an expanded clone.

D gene | clone size | J gene | V gene | CDR3 protein | CDR3 DNA
TRBD2 | once | TRBJ2-3 | TRBV4-3 | CASTYTHGTSIADTQYF | TGCGCCAGCACCTATACTCATGGGACTAGCATAGCAGATACGCAGTATTTT
- | - | TRBJ2-2 | TRBV29-1 | CSVADREVTGELFF | TGCAGCGTTGCCGACAGGGAGGTCACCGGGGAGCTGTTTTTT
- | few | TRBJ2-5 | TRBV5-1 | CASSSPSGWAQQETQYF | TGCGCCAGCAGCTCGCCCTCTGGGTGGGCACAACAAGAGACCCAGTACTTC
TRBD2 | - | TRBJ2-1 | TRBV11-1 | CASSLTLGTSGDRLWYNEQFF | TGTGCCAGCAGCTTAACCCTAGGGACTAGCGGGGACCGCCTCTGGTACAATGAGCAGTTCTTC
- | - | TRBJ2-2 | TRBV5-1 | CASSLGDRPRAGELFF | TGCGCCAGCAGCTTGGGCGACCGACCTAGGGCCGGGGAGCTGTTTTTT
- | - | TRBJ2-7 | TRBV6-2/TRBV6-3 | CASRTYEQYF | TGTGCCAGCAGGACCTACGAGCAGTACTTC
TRBD1 | - | TRBJ1-5 | TRBV28 | CASSFGVRGGNQPQHF | TGTGCCAGCAGTTTCGGGGTCAGGGGGGGAAATCAGCCCCAGCATTTT
- | - | TRBJ2-7 | TRBV12-3/TRBV12-4 | CASSPPGPLGVQYF | TGTGCCAGCAGTCCTCCGGGACCCCTAGGTGTGCAGTACTTC
- | - | TRBJ2-5 | TRBV20-1 | CSARDGSGQETQYF | TGCAGTGCTAGAGATGGGTCAGGTCAAGAGACCCAGTACTTC
- | - | TRBJ2-5 | TRBV3-1 | CASSRLLTGPSKAQYF | TGTGCCAGCAGCCGATTACTCACGGGACCCAGCAAGGCCCAGTACTTC
- | many | TRBJ2-1 | TRBV4-3 | CASSQDRGSYNEQFF | TGCGCCAGCAGCCAAGACCGGGGGTCCTACAATGAGCAGTTCTTC
TRBD1 | - | TRBJ1-1 | TRBV5-1 | CASSLFAYGQGKTEAFF | TGCGCCAGCAGCCTATTTGCTTATGGACAGGGGAAGACTGAAGCTTTCTTT
- | once | TRBJ1-1 | TRBV5-1 | CASRVGPLNTEAFF | TGCGCCAGCCGTGTAGGACCGTTGAACACTGAAGCTTTCTTT